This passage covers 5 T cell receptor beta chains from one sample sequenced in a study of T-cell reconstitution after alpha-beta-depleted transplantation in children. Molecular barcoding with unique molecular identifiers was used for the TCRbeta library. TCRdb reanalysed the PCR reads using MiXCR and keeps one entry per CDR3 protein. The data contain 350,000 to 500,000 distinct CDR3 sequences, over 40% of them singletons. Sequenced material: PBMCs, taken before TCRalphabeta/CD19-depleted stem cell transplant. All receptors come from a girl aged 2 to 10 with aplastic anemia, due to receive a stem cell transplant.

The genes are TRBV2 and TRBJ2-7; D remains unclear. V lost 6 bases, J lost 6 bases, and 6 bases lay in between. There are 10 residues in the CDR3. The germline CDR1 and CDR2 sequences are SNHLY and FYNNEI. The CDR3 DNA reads TGTGCCAGCAGCCGGGCCGAGCAGTACTTC. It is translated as CASSRAEQYF.

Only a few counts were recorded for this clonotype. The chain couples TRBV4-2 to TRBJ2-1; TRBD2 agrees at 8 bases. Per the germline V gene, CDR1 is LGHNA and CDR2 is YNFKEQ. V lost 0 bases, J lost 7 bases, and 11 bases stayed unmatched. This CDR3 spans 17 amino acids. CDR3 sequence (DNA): TGTGCCAGCAGCCAAGATCGGAGCGGGAGAAAGGTGAATGAGCAGTTCTTC. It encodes CASSQDRSGRKVNEQFF.

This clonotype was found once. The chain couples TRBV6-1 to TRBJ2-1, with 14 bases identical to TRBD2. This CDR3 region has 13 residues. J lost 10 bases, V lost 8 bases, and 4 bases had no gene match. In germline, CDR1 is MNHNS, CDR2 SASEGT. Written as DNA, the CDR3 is TGTGCCAGCGGGACTAGCGGGAGCAGAGAGCAGTTCTTC. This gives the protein CASGTSGSREQFF.

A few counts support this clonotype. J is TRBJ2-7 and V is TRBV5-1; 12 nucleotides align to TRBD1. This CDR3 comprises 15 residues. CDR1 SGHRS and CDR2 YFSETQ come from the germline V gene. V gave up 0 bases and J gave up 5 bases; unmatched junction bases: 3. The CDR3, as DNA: TGCGCCAGCAGCTTGGAGGGACAGGGGGCGCACGAGCAGTACTTC. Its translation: CASSLEGQGAHEQYF.

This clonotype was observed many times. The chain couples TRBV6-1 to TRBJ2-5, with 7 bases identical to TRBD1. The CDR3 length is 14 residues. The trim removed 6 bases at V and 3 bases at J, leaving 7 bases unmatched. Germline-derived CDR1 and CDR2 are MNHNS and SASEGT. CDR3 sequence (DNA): TGTGCCAGCAGGACAGGGTCGGCGAAAGAGACCCAGTACTTC. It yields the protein CASRTGSAKETQYF.